The sequence of this T cell receptor beta chain was determined in a study of blood T cell repertoires in COVID-19 (TCRdb year 2020). The study in broad terms: The collaborator samples originated in the United States, Italy and Spain and spanned the acute and convalescent phases of COVID-19. Samples were obtained from the ongoing ImmuneRACE study (first 160 participants) and from 1,000 to 1,500 subjects provided by 6 global collaborators. The repertoires were released in a freely available public database meant as a resource for research on the immune response to SARS-CoV-2. Subjects who had been exposed to COVID-19, were actively infected with it, or had recovered from it provided the deeply sampled blood TCRbeta repertoires that made up the dataset. The prospective study material was composed of cDNA or gDNA derived from T cells, B-cell-depleted T cells, or PBMCs. Nearly every sample came with metadata listing a de-identified subject ID, COVID-19 status, age in years and sex. Where available, HLA class I and class II types were taken from metadata supplied by the sample provider and were not determined by assay-based typing.

Collaborating institutions collected whole blood in K2EDTA tubes following their own protocols. For TCRbeta analysis, collaborator samples were shipped as frozen whole blood, as isolated PBMCs, or as DNA extracted from either sample type. TCRbeta CDR3 regions were amplified from genomic DNA by means of the immunoSEQ Assay, a bias-controlled multiplex PCR. Regarding the original processing steps: The number of nucleated cells in each sample was estimated from the amplification of reference gene primers within the assay. To quantify the absolute abundance of each unique TCRbeta CDR3 rearrangement, sequence reads were collapsed and filtered. Productive Simpson clonality was computed per sample as the square root of Simpson's diversity index over productive rearrangements. Imported from immuneACCESS, the table was reduced by TCRdb to in-frame sequences with V and J called. These copies leave out some clones; in studies compared against another copy, an unresolved V gene accounts for under half, and the cause of the remainder is not known. The V and J calls and clone size come from that table; D and trimming were worked out from the DNA. The sample table records 150,000 or so clones; roughly four fifths of these occur just once. The ten biggest clones cover approximately 30% of the sample.

Turning to this clone: Its antigen remains undetermined. No much larger clone exists at a distance of one base, and base qualities are not known.

The CDR3 measures 16 amino acids from cysteine to phenylalanine. Solely the CDR3 DNA is kept, with 48 bases framed from the first base. The germline V gene (reference sequence) supplies CDR1 LNHDA and CDR2 SQIVND. Relative to germline, V is missing 3 bases and J is missing 4 bases, with 7 bases of the junction outside any gene match. The investigation overall reported the following: Clinical and demographic metadata were provided uncurated, with the amount varying by source and participant.

Recombination joined TRBV19 with TRBJ2-7; 12 bases in between match TRBD1. The TCR was taken from a woman aged 55-69 years with acute or convalescent COVID-19. Sequenced sample: peripheral blood. The CDR3 has the sequence CASSIPGQGAQYEQYF. The sequenced DNA is TGTGCCAGTAGTATCCCGGGACAGGGGGCGCAGTACGAGCAGTACTTC.